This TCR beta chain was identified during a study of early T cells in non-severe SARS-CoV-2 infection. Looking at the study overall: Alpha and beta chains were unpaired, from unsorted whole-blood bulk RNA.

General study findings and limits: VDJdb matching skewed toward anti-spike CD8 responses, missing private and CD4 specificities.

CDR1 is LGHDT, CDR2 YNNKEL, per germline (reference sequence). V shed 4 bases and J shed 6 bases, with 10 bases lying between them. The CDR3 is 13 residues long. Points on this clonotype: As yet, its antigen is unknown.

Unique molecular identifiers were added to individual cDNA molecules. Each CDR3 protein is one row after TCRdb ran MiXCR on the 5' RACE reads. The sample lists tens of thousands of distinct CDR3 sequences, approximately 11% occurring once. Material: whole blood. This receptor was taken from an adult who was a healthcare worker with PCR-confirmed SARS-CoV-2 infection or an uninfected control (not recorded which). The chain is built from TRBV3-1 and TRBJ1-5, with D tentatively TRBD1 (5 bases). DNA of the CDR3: TGTGCCAGCAGCCTTAGCAGGGTTCAGCCCCAGCATTTT. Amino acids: CASSLSRVQPQHF.